This entry features one T cell receptor beta chain sequence. The antigen remains undetermined. The data were obtained in a study of shared clonotypes between healthy human individuals. Study background: A couple of female and a few male donors aged 18 to 49 were enrolled.

Assay used: immunoSEQ multiplex PCR; TCRdb lists only in-frame clones, some missing. The profile shows approximately 2.1 million clones, approximately 93% of them singletons. The study's findings and limits: Shared clonotypes across all four donors exceeded non-shared ones in generation probability. Naive subsets generally had larger estimated richness than memory subsets.

After removal of 1 base from V and 4 bases from J, the junction contained 1 base not matched to a gene. The CDR3 extends over 16 amino acids. Germline lookup yields CDR1 SGHTA and CDR2 FQGNSA. The chain combines TRBV7-2 with TRBJ2-3, with 14 bases lining up with TRBD2. Sequenced material: naive CD4+ T cells from PBMCs. Subset reported: CD45RA+ positively selected. The clonotype comes from a man between 18 and 35 years old in good health. Some clones in this sample may be carry-over from other donors' samples. The CDR3 DNA follows: TGTGCCAGCAGCTTAGGACTAGCGGGAGGGCCAGATACGCAGTATTTT. It codes for CASSLGLAGGPDTQYF.